The 28 T cell receptor beta chains reported below all come from one sample, sequenced in a study of cytomegalovirus exposure and HLA in healthy donors. Vbeta (60) and Jbeta (13) primers were used in the PCR. Assay used: immunoSEQ multiplex PCR; TCRdb lists only in-frame clones, some missing. Of roughly 150,000 clones listed, almost 80% are singletons. The sample taken for sequencing was PBMCs. The source is a man aged 18 to 29 in good health and CMV-seropositive.

This chain links TRBV19 with TRBJ1-5, with 9 bases aligning to TRBD1. The CDR3 has 15 residues. The trim removed 3 bases at V and 7 bases at J, leaving 7 bases unmatched. Looked up from germline, CDR1 is LNHDA and CDR2 is SQIVND (reference sequence). Written as DNA, the CDR3 is TGTGCCAGTAGTATGATGGGACAGGGTGGGCAGCCCCAGCATTTT. It specifies CASSMMGQGGQPQHF.

V and J are TRBV30 and TRBJ1-1; possibly TRBD1 for D (5 bases). From germline, CDR1 is GTSNPN and CDR2 SVGIG (reference sequence). This CDR3 spans 13 amino acids. The V and J ends lost 2 bases and 3 bases respectively, with 10 bases between them. CDR3 amino acids: CAWSLQVDTEAFF. CDR3 bases: TGTGCCTGGAGTCTACAGGTTGACACTGAAGCTTTCTTT.

This chain uses TRBV25-1 with TRBJ2-2; tentatively, D is TRBD2 (5 bases). With 3 bases removed from V and 4 bases from J, the gap between germline ends came to 15 bases. The CDR3 is 16 amino acids. CDR1 is MGHDK, CDR2 SYGVNS, per germline. CDR3 sequence (DNA): TGTGCCAGCAGTGAGTCCCGGCTAGCAGGCACCGGGGAGCTGTTTTTT. This encodes CASSESRLAGTGELFF.

The genes are TRBV5-1 and TRBJ2-1; 9 bases are a match to TRBD1. The germline gives CDR1 SGHRS, CDR2 YFSETQ. Germline trimming cut 2 bases from V and 2 bases from J; bases unmatched to any gene: 8. The CDR3 extends over 17 amino acids. CDR3 protein: CASSFAGTGQPYNEQFF. CDR3 sequence (DNA): TGCGCCAGCAGCTTTGCCGGGACAGGGCAACCCTACAATGAGCAGTTCTTC. Full variable domain (rest looked up from reference TRBV5-1 and TRBJ2-1): KAGVTQTPRYLIKTRGQQVTLSCSPISGHRSVSWYQQTPGQGLQFLFEYFSETQRNKGNFPGRFSGRQFSNSRSEMNVSTLELGDSALYLCASSFAGTGQPYNEQFFGPGTRLTVL.

CDR3 coding DNA: TGTGCCTGGAGGAGGGTGGGTCGGACTAGCGGGAGCTCGGATACGCAGTATTTT. Its protein product is CAWRRVGRTSGSSDTQYF. The chain links TRBV30 to TRBJ2-3; 13 bases fit TRBD2. CDR1 and CDR2 from the germline V gene are GTSNPN and SVGIG (reference sequence). V shed 3 bases and J 6 bases; nucleotides not matched to a gene: 15. CDR3 size: 18 residues.

Note on this clone: Distinct nucleotide sequences in the sample also encode this CDR3. CDR3 nucleotides: TGTGCCAGCAGCTTGGCCTCTGAGCAGTTCTTC. It translates to CASSLASEQFF. The gene calls are TRBV5-4 and TRBJ2-1; D ambiguous. V lost 0 bases to trimming and J lost 9 bases, with 4 bases between them. This CDR3 comprises 11 residues. Germline lookup yields CDR1 SGHNT and CDR2 YYREEE (reference sequence).

The genes are TRBV6-5 and TRBJ1-1; D is undetermined. Germline values: CDR1 MNHEY, CDR2 SVGAGI. V was trimmed by 5 bases and J by 3 bases, leaving 10 bases between them. The CDR3 loop spans 13 amino acids. In nucleotides, the CDR3 is TGTGCCAGCAGTCCCCGGGAGGACACTGAAGCTTTCTTT. Translating gives CASSPREDTEAFF.

This clone was counted a few times. This sequence joins TRBV9 and TRBJ2-6; 7 positions agree with TRBD1. V was pared by 0 bases and J by 4 bases, with 10 bases of the junction left unmatched. This CDR3 has 18 residues. The germline gives CDR1 SGDLS, CDR2 YYNGEE. In nucleotides, the CDR3 is TGTGCCAGCAGCGTAGCTCGACAGGGTGGTACGGGGGCCAACGTCCTGACTTTC. Amino acid sequence: CASSVARQGGTGANVLTF. Drawing the rest from reference TRBV9 and TRBJ2-6, the complete variable domain is DSGVTQTPKHLITATGQRVTLRCSPRSGDLSVYWYQQSLDQGLQFLIQYYNGEERAKGNILERFSAQQFPDLHSELNLSSLELGDSALYFCASSVARQGGTGANVLTFGAGSRLTVL.

The chain recombines TRBV5-8 with TRBJ2-1, with D hard to call. This CDR3 has 14 residues. Germline CDR1 SGHTS, CDR2 YDEGEE. V lost 1 base and J 8 bases, leaving 13 bases between the germline ends. In DNA form, the CDR3 reads TGTGCCAGCAGCTTGTATAGTGGTTTAGATGAGCAGTTCTTC. Encoded protein: CASSLYSGLDEQFF.

The J gene is TRBJ2-1, the V gene TRBV6-6, with D maybe TRBD1 (6 bases). The CDR3 consists of 15 residues. The germline gives CDR1 MNHNY, CDR2 SVGAGI (reference sequence). V was cut by 2 bases and J by 5 bases, with 13 bases left in between. DNA for the CDR3: TGTGCCAGCAGTTACCAGGGGCAGTACAACAATGAGCAGTTCTTC. Translation: CASSYQGQYNNEQFF.

This clone has just one count. CDR3 nucleotide sequence: TGTGCCAGCACCACTCCCGGGAGGGCGCGGACCTTC. Its protein product is CASTTPGRARTF. This chain connects TRBV7-9 to TRBJ1-2; no definite D call. The CDR3 consists of 12 residues. Looked up from germline, CDR1 is SEHNR and CDR2 is FQNEAQ (reference sequence). The V and J ends lost 7 bases and 14 bases respectively, with 20 bases between them.

The genes are TRBV25-1 and TRBJ1-1; tentative D call: TRBD1 (6 bases). V lost 10 bases, J lost 1 base, and 13 bases lay in between. Germline V gene data show CDR1 as MGHDK and CDR2 as SYGVNS. This CDR3 region has 13 residues. The CDR3 coding sequence is TGTGCCACCCGGGGGGGCCCGAACACTGAAGCTTTCTTT. Translation gives CATRGGPNTEAFF.

The V and J genes are TRBV7-9 and TRBJ2-1, with a possible D match to TRBD2 (6 bases). Trimming shortened V by 3 bases and J by 5 bases, and 20 bases separated the two germline ends. The CDR3 runs 17 residues. The germline gives CDR1 SEHNR, CDR2 FQNEAQ (reference sequence). The CDR3 region is CASSFGTPAGNNNEQFF. The CDR3 nucleotides are TGTGCCAGCAGCTTCGGCACCCCGGCGGGGAACAACAATGAGCAGTTCTTC.

This rearrangement joins TRBV27 to TRBJ1-3; D is possibly TRBD1 (6 bases). The CDR3 loop spans 14 amino acids. Germline V gene sequence: CDR1 MNHEY, CDR2 SMNVEV (reference sequence). V lost 8 bases, J lost 3 bases, and 14 bases lay in between. CDR3 in amino acids: CASRMTGGGNTIYF. The CDR3 DNA sequence: TGTGCCAGCCGGATGACAGGAGGTGGAAACACCATATATTTT.

The chain uses TRBV11-2 and TRBJ2-1; D is perhaps TRBD2 (5 bases). This CDR3 is built from 15 residues. CDR1 and CDR2 (germline): SGHAT, FQNNGV. With 4 bases removed from V and 0 bases from J, the gap between germline ends came to 10 bases. CDR3 loop: CASSSAGVSYNEQFF. CDR3 sequence (DNA): TGTGCCAGCAGCTCGGCGGGTGTCTCCTACAATGAGCAGTTCTTC.

The chain employs TRBV6-5 and TRBJ2-5, with D perhaps matching TRBD2 (5 bases). Deletions cut 2 bases from V and 4 bases from J, with 14 bases between. The CDR3 loop spans 15 amino acids. Per germline, CDR1 MNHEY and CDR2 SVGAGI. In nucleotides, the CDR3 is TGTGCCAGCAGTTACCTCCCCGGGGTCGGAGAGACCCAGTACTTC. Translation gives CASSYLPGVGETQYF.

The chain recombines TRBV5-1 with TRBJ2-5; 7 positions match TRBD1. Losses at the gene ends were 7 bases for V and 0 bases for J; bases not matched to a gene: 6. Germline lookup yields CDR1 SGHRS and CDR2 YFSETQ. The CDR3 runs to 14 residues. CDR3 amino acids: CASSTGTDQETQYF. CDR3 bases: TGCGCCAGCTCCACAGGGACAGACCAAGAGACCCAGTACTTC.

V gene TRBV7-9 combines with J gene TRBJ2-7, with D perhaps TRBD2 (7 bases). The V end was cut by 3 bases, the J end by 7 bases, with 19 bases between. CDR3 length equals 15 residues. CDR1 is SEHNR and CDR2 is FQNEAQ in the germline V gene (reference sequence). CDR3 amino acids: CASSFIEWGGVEQYF. CDR3 in DNA: TGTGCCAGCAGCTTCATCGAGTGGGGGGGCGTAGAGCAGTACTTC.

This rearrangement joins TRBV13 to TRBJ1-1; D ambiguous. V lost 1 base and J lost 1, with 4 bases in between. The CDR3 extends over 13 amino acids. In germline, CDR1 is PRHDT, CDR2 FYEKMQ (reference sequence). This chain's CDR3 is CASSLEPNTEAFF. The CDR3 nucleotides are TGTGCCAGCAGCTTAGAGCCGAACACTGAAGCTTTCTTT. Drawing the rest from reference TRBV13 and TRBJ1-1, the complete variable domain is AAGVIQSPRHLIKEKRETATLKCYPIPRHDTVYWYQQGPGQDPQFLISFYEKMQSDKGSIPDRFSAQQFSDYHSELNMSSLELGDSALYFCASSLEPNTEAFFGQGTRLTVV.

This clone was seen just once. The rearrangement links TRBV7-3 to TRBJ2-7, with D possibly being TRBD2 (5 bases). Germline loops: CDR1 SGHTA, CDR2 FQGTGA. Trimming left V 0 bases short and J 2 bases short, with 8 bases between. This CDR3 comprises 14 residues. DNA of the CDR3: TGTGCCAGCAGCTTAACCCCCGGGGCCTACGAGCAGTACTTC. It yields the protein CASSLTPGAYEQYF.

Turning to this clone: This same CDR3 is encoded by further DNA sequences in the sample. The CDR3 bases are TGTGCCAGCATGGCCAGTGGGGCCCGGGAGCAGTTCTTC. Residues: CASMASGAREQFF. The chain has TRBV6-5 and TRBJ2-1; perhaps TRBD1 as D (5 bases). The CDR3 spans 13 residues. V lost 7 bases, J lost 10 bases, and 17 bases lay in between. Germline loops: CDR1 MNHEY, CDR2 SVGAGI.

The chain has TRBV30 and TRBJ2-7; possible D gene TRBD2, 6 bases. V was cut by 4 bases and J by 0 bases, with 10 bases left in between. This CDR3 spans 13 amino acids. Germline values: CDR1 GTSNPN, CDR2 SVGIG (reference sequence). CDR3 nucleotide sequence: TGTGCCTGGAATGGCGGGAACTCCTACGAGCAGTACTTC. Residues: CAWNGGNSYEQYF.

The rearrangement joins TRBV5-4 to TRBJ1-2; TRBD1 matches at 9 bases. The germline V gene has CDR1 SGHNT and CDR2 YYREEE (reference sequence). The ends lost 4 bases at V and 7 bases at J; junction bases unmatched: 8. This CDR3 is 14 amino acids long. CDR3 residues: CASSQGQGWVGYTF. The CDR3 region has the DNA TGTGCCAGCAGCCAAGGACAGGGGTGGGTTGGCTACACCTTC.

This chain uses TRBV28 with TRBJ1-2; a possible D gene is TRBD1 (6 bases). The CDR3 is made up of 12 amino acids. Deletions cut 5 bases from V and 8 bases from J, with 12 bases between. Germline V gives CDR1 MDHEN, CDR2 SYDVKM. The CDR3 nucleotides read TGTGCCAGCAGTGACCCAGGGGACGGCTACACCTTC. This encodes CASSDPGDGYTF.

The chain is built from TRBV6-6 and TRBJ2-1; D might be TRBD2 (5 bases). V gave up 5 bases and J gave up 8 bases, with 22 bases separating them. Germline V gene data show CDR1 as MNHNY and CDR2 as SVGAGI (reference sequence). The CDR3 loop spans 16 amino acids. The CDR3 DNA follows: TGTGCCAGCAGTAGATCTAGCAACCCGAGTCAAGATGAGCAGTTCTTC. This encodes CASSRSSNPSQDEQFF.

Details on this clone: Given the absence of the conserved phenylalanine or tryptophan at the CDR3 end, a read error is likely. The chain recombines TRBV4-1 with TRBJ1-6; D might be TRBD1 (5 bases). The length of the CDR3 is 13 residues. V was shortened by 4 bases and J by 6 bases, with 7 bases between the two germline ends. Germline lookup yields CDR1 MGHRA and CDR2 YSYEKL. CDR3: CASSLTVNSPLHL. The CDR3 DNA reads TGCGCCAGCAGCCTGACAGTTAATTCACCCCTCCACCTT.

The chain has TRBV5-1 and TRBJ2-5, with a weak D call TRBD1 (6 bases). This CDR3 has 15 amino acids. V dropped 1 base and J dropped 4 bases, with 14 bases sitting between them. CDR1 and CDR2 from the germline V gene are SGHRS and YFSETQ. The CDR3 bases are TGCGCCAGCAGCTTGTATACAGGGCGGTTAGAGACCCAGTACTTC. Its translation: CASSLYTGRLETQYF.

The chain is built from TRBV4-3 and TRBJ2-1, with 11 nucleotides matching TRBD2. There are 15 residues in the CDR3. Per germline, CDR1 LGHNA and CDR2 YSLEER. After removal of 0 bases from V and 7 bases from J, the junction contained 2 bases not matched to a gene. Written as DNA, the CDR3 is TGCGCCAGCAGCCAAGATGTAGCGGGAGGGAATGAGCAGTTCTTC. Translation: CASSQDVAGGNEQFF.